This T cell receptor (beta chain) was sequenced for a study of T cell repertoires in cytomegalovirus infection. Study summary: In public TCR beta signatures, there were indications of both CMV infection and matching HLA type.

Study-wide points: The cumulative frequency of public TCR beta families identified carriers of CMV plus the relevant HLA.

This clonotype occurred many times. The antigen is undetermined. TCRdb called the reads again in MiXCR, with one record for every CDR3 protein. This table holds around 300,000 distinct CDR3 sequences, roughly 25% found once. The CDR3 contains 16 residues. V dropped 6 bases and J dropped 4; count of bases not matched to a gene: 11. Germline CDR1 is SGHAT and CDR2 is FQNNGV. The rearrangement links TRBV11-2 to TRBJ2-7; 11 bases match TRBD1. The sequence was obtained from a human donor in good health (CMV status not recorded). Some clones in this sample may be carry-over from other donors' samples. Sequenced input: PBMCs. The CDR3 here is CASRPLRGQGVYEQYF. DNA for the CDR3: TGTGCCAGCAGACCCCTACGGGGACAGGGGGTATACGAGCAGTACTTC.